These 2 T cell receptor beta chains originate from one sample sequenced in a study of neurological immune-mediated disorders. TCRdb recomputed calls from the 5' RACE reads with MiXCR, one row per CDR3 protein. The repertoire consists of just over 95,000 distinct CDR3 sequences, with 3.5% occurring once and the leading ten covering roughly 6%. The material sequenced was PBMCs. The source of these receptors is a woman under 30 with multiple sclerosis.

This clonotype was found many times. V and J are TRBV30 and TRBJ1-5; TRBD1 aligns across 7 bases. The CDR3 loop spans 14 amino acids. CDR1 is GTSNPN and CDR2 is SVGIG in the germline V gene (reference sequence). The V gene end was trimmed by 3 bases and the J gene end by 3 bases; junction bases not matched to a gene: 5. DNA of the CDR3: TGTGCCTGGAGGACCAGGGGGACCAATCAGCCCCAGCATTTT. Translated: CAWRTRGTNQPQHF.

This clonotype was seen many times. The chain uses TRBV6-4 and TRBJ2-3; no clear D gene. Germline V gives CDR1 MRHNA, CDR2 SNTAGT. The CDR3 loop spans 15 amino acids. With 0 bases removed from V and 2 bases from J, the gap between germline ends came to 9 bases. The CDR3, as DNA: TGTGCCAGCAGTGACTCGCTGAGCGCCACAGATACGCAGTATTTT. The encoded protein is CASSDSLSATDTQYF.